The entry below gives a single T cell receptor beta chain sequence along with its context. This clonotype was detected ten times or more. Qualities for individual bases were not recorded, and no much larger clone is one base off. Sample treatment or condition, as interpreted from the label and publication: live attenuated yellow fever vaccine strain. A standard Ficoll-Paque protocol was used to isolate PBMCs from peripheral blood. Epitope-specific CD8 T cells were sorted with a dextramer loaded with the yellow fever NS4B epitope peptide, and anti-CD3 and anti-CD8 staining was applied. TriZol was used to extract RNA from bulk PBMCs, CD4 and CD8 fractions, and dextramer-positive and dextramer-negative fractions. The V end loses 4 bases and the J end loses 4 bases, and a stretch of 21 bases separates them. From a lookup of the germline V gene (reference sequence), CDR1 and CDR2 are SEHNR and FQNEAQ. Taken from cysteine to phenylalanine, the CDR3 has 17 residues. Only the CDR3 DNA stays, 51 bases, in frame from base 1.

TCR cDNA was made using 5'RACE template switching, a step that added a universal primer site and unique molecular identifiers. cDNA synthesis was primed from both the TCR alpha and TCR beta constant segments. Libraries were amplified in two PCR steps, with sample barcodes and sequencing adapters added in the second step. Sequencing of libraries was performed on Illumina HiSeq 2500 (2x100 bp) or NovaSeq (2x150 bp). The authors' analysis ran thus. MIGEC handled demultiplexing of reads and collapsing into UMI consensus sequences, while MiXCR performed V(D)J alignment. Clonotypes responding to the vaccine were identified with edgeR on replicate PBMC samples, with the criteria of FDR below 0.01 and a log2 fold change above 5 up to day 15. CD4 or CD8 identity was assigned to each bulk clonotype according to whether the clonotype was present at higher abundance in the sequenced CD4 repertoire or the sequenced CD8 repertoire. Clonotypes enriched at least 10-fold in dextramer-positive versus dextramer-negative fractions were classed as NS4B-specific, and CD4-biased clonotypes were left out. The public reads were run again by TCRdb, first through fastp at Q25 and then through MiXCR, and only productive beta chains were kept. Rows are unified per CDR3 protein, each entry keeping the most common DNA and genes. The V and J calls follow TCRdb's processing rather than the paper's. A total of about 52,000 distinct CDR3 sequences appear in this sample, about 6.3% of them only once. The ten largest clones take up about 24% of the sample.

The data stem from a study of T cells after yellow fever vaccination (dated by TCRdb to about 2019). About the study as a whole: The SMART-Seq v4 Ultra Low Input RNA kit was used to prepare libraries from fractions with low cell numbers. Blood was drawn at multiple timepoints before and after primary and secondary immunization, with bulk PBMC replicates and cell subsets isolated. Two healthy male donors made up the cohort, one aged 18 to 30 years and the other aged 30 to 40 years. To follow T-cell clones before and after both primary and booster YFV17D yellow fever vaccination, bulk TCR alpha and beta repertoires underwent longitudinal sequencing.

What the study reported, not specific to this receptor: FACS-sorted repertoires could contain abundant contaminating clonotypes from the bulk population, so computational filtering was required. Most clones expanded after primary vaccination were re-detected after the booster (almost 98% of CD4 and approximately 88% of CD8), suggesting broad memory maintenance. A small fraction of clonotypes showed up in both the CD4 and CD8 compartments, probably as a result of convergent recombination. The secondary T-cell response was weaker than the primary response but faster, peaking on day 5 instead of day 15. Because the study included only a couple of donors, the extent to which the findings can be generalized is limited.

Material: CD8+ T cells not binding an NS4B(214-222) dextramer, sorted from PBMCs, obtained approximately 47 days after the first yellow fever vaccination. The cell subset or site tag for this specimen amounts to: NS4B epitope dextramer-negative CD8 T cells. The TCR sequence derives from a young man who received the YFV17D yellow fever vaccine. This receptor chain uses TRBV7-9 and TRBJ2-3; tentative D gene TRBD2, with 6 bases matching. CDR3 sequence: CASSSEGRGWGADTQYF. The DNA sequence is TGTGCCAGCAGCTCCGAGGGCCGGGGCTGGGGGGCAGATACGCAGTATTTT.